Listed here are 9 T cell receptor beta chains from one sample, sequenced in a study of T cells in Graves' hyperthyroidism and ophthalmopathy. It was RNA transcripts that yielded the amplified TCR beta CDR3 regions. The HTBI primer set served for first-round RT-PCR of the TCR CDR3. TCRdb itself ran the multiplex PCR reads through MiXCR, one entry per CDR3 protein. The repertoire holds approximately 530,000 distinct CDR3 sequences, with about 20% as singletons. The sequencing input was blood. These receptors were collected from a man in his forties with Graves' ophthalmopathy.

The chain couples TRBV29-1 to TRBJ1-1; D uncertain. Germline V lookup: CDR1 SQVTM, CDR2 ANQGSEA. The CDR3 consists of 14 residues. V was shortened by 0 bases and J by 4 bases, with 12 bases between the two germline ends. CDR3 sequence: CSVEEGAGITEAFF. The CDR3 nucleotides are TGCAGCGTTGAAGAGGGTGCGGGAATCACTGAAGCTTTCTTT.

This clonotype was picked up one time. CDR3 sequence: CSALRTETVEQYF. Here the CDR3 DNA reads TGCAGTGCCCTACGGACAGAGACGGTCGAGCAGTACTTC. The rearrangement uses TRBV20-1 and TRBJ2-7, with D maybe TRBD1 (6 bases). The germline CDR1 and CDR2 sequences are DFQATT and SNEGSKA (reference sequence). The CDR3 spans 13 residues. V was clipped by 6 bases and J by 6 bases, with 18 bases between them.

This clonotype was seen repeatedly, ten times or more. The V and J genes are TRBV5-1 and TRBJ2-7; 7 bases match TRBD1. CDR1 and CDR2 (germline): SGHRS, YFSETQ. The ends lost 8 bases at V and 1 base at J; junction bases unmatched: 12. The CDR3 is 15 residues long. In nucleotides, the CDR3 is TGCGCCAGTCGTATTGGGACAGCCTCATCCTACGAGCAGTACTTC. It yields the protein CASRIGTASSYEQYF.

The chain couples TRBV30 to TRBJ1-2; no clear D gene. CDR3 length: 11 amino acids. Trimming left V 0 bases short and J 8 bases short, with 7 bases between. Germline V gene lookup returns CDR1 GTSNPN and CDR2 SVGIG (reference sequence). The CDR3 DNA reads TGTGCCTGGAGTGTACCACTGGGCTACACCTTC. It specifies CAWSVPLGYTF.

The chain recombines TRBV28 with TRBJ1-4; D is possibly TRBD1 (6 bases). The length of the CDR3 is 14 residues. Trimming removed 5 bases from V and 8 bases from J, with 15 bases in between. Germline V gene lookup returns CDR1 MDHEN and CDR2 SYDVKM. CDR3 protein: CASSQQGGREKLFF. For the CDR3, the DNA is TGTGCCAGCAGTCAACAGGGTGGTAGGGAAAAACTGTTTTTT.

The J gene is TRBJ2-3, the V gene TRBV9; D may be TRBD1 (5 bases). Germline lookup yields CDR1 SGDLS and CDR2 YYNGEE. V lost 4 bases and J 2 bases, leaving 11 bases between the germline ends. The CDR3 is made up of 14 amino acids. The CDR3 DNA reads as TGTGCCAGCAGCACCACAGGAAACACAGATACGCAGTATTTT. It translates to CASSTTGNTDTQYF. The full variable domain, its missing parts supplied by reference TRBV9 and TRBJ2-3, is DSGVTQTPKHLITATGQRVTLRCSPRSGDLSVYWYQQSLDQGLQFLIQYYNGEERAKGNILERFSAQQFPDLHSELNLSSLELGDSALYFCASSTTGNTDTQYFGPGTRLTVL.

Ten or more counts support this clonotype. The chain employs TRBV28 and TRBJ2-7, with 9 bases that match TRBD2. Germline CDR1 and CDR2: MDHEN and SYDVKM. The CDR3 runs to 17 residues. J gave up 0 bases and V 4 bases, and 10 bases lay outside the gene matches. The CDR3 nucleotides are TGTGCCAGCAGTTATCCCGGGAGCGGGAGGAGCTCCTACGAGCAGTACTTC. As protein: CASSYPGSGRSSYEQYF.

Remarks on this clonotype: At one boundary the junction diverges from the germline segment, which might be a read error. DNA of the CDR3: TGTGTCAGCAGCTCCGCCGGGGCCCGAGGGCGGAGGTTACGTGGCTACACCTTC. Encoded protein: CVSSSAGARGRRLRGYTF. The V call is TRBV11-2, the J call TRBJ1-2, with D possibly being TRBD1 (5 bases). This CDR3 spans 18 amino acids. Germline V gives CDR1 SGHAT, CDR2 FQNNGV.

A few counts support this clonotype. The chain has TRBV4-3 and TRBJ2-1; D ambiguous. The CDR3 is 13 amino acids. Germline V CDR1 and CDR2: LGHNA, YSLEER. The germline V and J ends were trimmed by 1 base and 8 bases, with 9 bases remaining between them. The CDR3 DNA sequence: TGCGCCAGCAGCCAAGGCTACGGCGATGAGCAGTTCTTC. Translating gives CASSQGYGDEQFF.